This is a list of T cell receptor beta chains from one sample in a study of STAT5B mutations in CD4+ large granular lymphocyte leukemia. The data were produced by immunoSEQ multiplex PCR, yet TCRdb's version contains in-frame clones alone and is incomplete. The sample consists of about 30,000 clones, less than 80% of them appearing once. Sequencing was done on a sample of CD4+ T cells from blood buffy coats. All receptors come from a human donor in good health. Both conserved end residues are part of each CDR3. A D gene is named only where the DNA matches it firmly. Expanded clones are given a class, and other clones once, few, many or no size at all.

d_call clone_size j_call v_call cdr3_nt cdr3_aa
NA NA TRBJ2-3 TRBV4-1 TGCGCCAGCAGCCAAGATGCCCAGGCCAGCACAGATACGCAGTATTTT CASSQDAQASTDTQYF
NA NA TRBJ2-2 TRBV9 TGTGCCAGCAGCCCCCATACCACCGGGGAGCTGTTTTTT CASSPHTTGELFF
NA few TRBJ1-1 TRBV9 TGTGCCAGCAGCGTAGAAGTGGGCGGGACTGAAGCTTTCTTT CASSVEVGGTEAFF
NA NA TRBJ1-5 TRBV28 TGTGCCCTTGGAGGGGTTCGCAATCAGCCCCAGCATTTT CALGGVRNQPQHF
NA NA TRBJ2-1 TRBV5-6 TGTGCCAGCAGCTATGTGAATGAGCAGTTCTTC CASSYVNEQFF
TRBD1 NA TRBJ2-5 TRBV9 TGTGCCAGCAGCCGGACAGGAGAGACCCAGTACTTC CASSRTGETQYF
NA NA TRBJ2-5 TRBV9 TGTGCCAGCAGCTCCAATCCTCAAGAGACCCAGTACTTC CASSSNPQETQYF
TRBD2 NA TRBJ2-7 TRBV11-2 TGTGCCAGCAGCCTTTCTAGCGGGAGCCCCTACGAGCAGTACTTC CASSLSSGSPYEQYF
NA NA TRBJ1-3 TRBV18 TGTGCCAGCTCACCACCCATAGGGGAGGCTACTGGAAACACCATATATTTT CASSPPIGEATGNTIYF
NA NA TRBJ1-1 TRBV10-3 TGTGCCATCACCAACCTACCGGGACACACTGAAGCTTTCTTT CAITNLPGHTEAFF
NA few TRBJ1-5 TRBV7-2 TGTGCCAGCAGCCGAAGCAATCAGCCCCAGCATTTT CASSRSNQPQHF
NA few TRBJ1-5 TRBV7-2 TGTGCCAGCAGCTCAGCACAGGGTTTGACCCAGCATTTT CASSSAQGLTQHF
NA few TRBJ1-5 TRBV6-1 TGTGCCAGCAGGTGGGGAGGCTATAGCAATCAGCCCCAGCATTTT CASRWGGYSNQPQHF
NA NA TRBJ2-7 TRBV9 TGTGCCAGCAGCGTAGGCGAAGGGGCATCCTACGAGCAGTACTTC CASSVGEGASYEQYF
NA once TRBJ2-5 TRBV20-1 TGCAGTGCTAGGGTTGAGACCCAGTACTTC CSARVETQYF
TRBD2 NA TRBJ2-7 TRBV27 TGTGCCAGCAGTTTACGACTAGCGGCTTACGAGCAGTACTTC CASSLRLAAYEQYF
TRBD2 few TRBJ2-1 TRBV6-6 TGTGCCAGCAGTTCACCCGGGCGGGGAGGGGCCAGTGAGCAGTTCTTC CASSSPGRGGASEQFF
TRBD1 NA TRBJ1-6 TRBV25-1 TGTGCCAGCAGCTTGACAGGGGCAGATTCACCCCTCCACTTT CASSLTGADSPLHF
NA once TRBJ1-1 TRBV27 TGTGCCAGCAGTTTAACATACATGAACACTGAAGCTTTCTTT CASSLTYMNTEAFF
TRBD1 NA TRBJ2-5 TRBV18 TGTGCCAGCTCACCAGCCTCCCCCAGGACAGGTTTCGAGACCCAGTACTTC CASSPASPRTGFETQYF
TRBD1 NA TRBJ1-2 TRBV19 TGTGCCAGTAGGGACAGGGGTAGCTATGGCTACACCTTC CASRDRGSYGYTF
TRBD1 NA TRBJ1-1 TRBV6-6 TGTGCCAGCAGGAAGGGGGCGCGGAACACTGAAGCTTTCTTT CASRKGARNTEAFF
TRBD2 once TRBJ2-5 TRBV6-1 TGTGCCAGCAGAGGACTAGCGGGGGGCCAAGAGACCCAGTACTTC CASRGLAGGQETQYF
NA few TRBJ2-2 TRBV7-6 TGTGCCAGCAGCCCACCTAACCAAGTCGGGGAGCTGTTTTTT CASSPPNQVGELFF
TRBD2 NA TRBJ2-2 TRBV7-2 TGTGCCAGCAGCCTCCGGGGACTAGCGGGGGGGCCCGGGGAGCTGTTTTTT CASSLRGLAGGPGELFF
NA NA TRBJ2-7 TRBV4-3 TGCGCCAGCAGCCGAGAGGAGGGGGCCTACGAGCAGTACTTC CASSREEGAYEQYF
TRBD2 NA TRBJ2-1 TRBV5-1 TGCGCCAGCAGCTCGGGACTAGCGGGGTACAATGAGCAGTTCTTC CASSSGLAGYNEQFF
TRBD1 NA TRBJ1-2 TRBV10-3 TGTGCCATCAGCGGGACAGGAGAATATGGCTACACCTTC CAISGTGEYGYTF
TRBD2 NA TRBJ2-3 TRBV10-1 TGCGCCAGCAGTGAACTAGCGGGAGAGGGAGTCCCAGATACGCAGTATTTT CASSELAGEGVPDTQYF
TRBD1 few TRBJ1-1 TRBV29-1 TGCAGCGTTGTACAGGGGGCTGTGGACACTGAAGCTTTCTTT CSVVQGAVDTEAFF
NA NA TRBJ2-7 TRBV30 TGTGCCTGGAGTTCCTCCTTTTACGAGCAGTACTTC CAWSSSFYEQYF
NA NA TRBJ1-3 TRBV18 TGTGCCAGCTCACCTCCCTCTGGAAACACCATATATTTT CASSPPSGNTIYF
TRBD1 NA TRBJ1-2 TRBV4-1 TGCGCCAGCAGCCAAGATTGGGGGACAGTCTATGGCTACACCTTC CASSQDWGTVYGYTF
TRBD2 NA TRBJ2-7 TRBV19 TGTGCCAGTAGTATAAGTACCGGACTAGCTGGTCCCTACGAGCAGTACTTC CASSISTGLAGPYEQYF
NA NA TRBJ2-1 TRBV28 TGTGCCAGCAGTTCCCAGGGGCTGGGATACAATGAGCAGTTCTTC CASSSQGLGYNEQFF
TRBD1 NA TRBJ1-1 TRBV2 TGTGCCGGAAACAGGGGGCTGGGCACTGAAGCTTTCTTT CAGNRGLGTEAFF
NA NA TRBJ2-7 TRBV29-1 TGCAGCTTCCAAAGTGGTCCGGAGCAGTACTTC CSFQSGPEQYF
NA NA TRBJ2-3 TRBV27 TGTGCCAGCACTCCGAAGGCAACGGTGGGCACAGATACGCAGTATTTT CASTPKATVGTDTQYF
NA NA TRBJ2-3 TRBV18 TGTGCCAGCTCACCAGAAGGGGATACGCAGTATTTT CASSPEGDTQYF
NA NA TRBJ1-4 TRBV5-7 TGTGCCAGCAGCCCCGTGGGGCGGCGGGCTAATGAAAAACTGTTTTTT CASSPVGRRANEKLFF
NA NA TRBJ2-5 TRBV4-1 TGCGCCAGCAGCCAGGCGGGACAGCCAAAAGAGACCCAGTACTTC CASSQAGQPKETQYF
TRBD1 few TRBJ1-5 TRBV4-1 TGCGCCAGCAGCCAACCACCAACACCAGGGGGCTGGAAACGTCAGCCCCAGCATTTT CASSQPPTPGGWKRQPQHF
NA few TRBJ1-1 TRBV7-9 TGTGCCAGCAGCCCAACCCCGTGGAACACTGAAGCTTTCTTT CASSPTPWNTEAFF
NA few TRBJ1-1 TRBV6-4 TGTGCCAGCGCGATTGCGGAGAACACTGAAGCTTTCTTT CASAIAENTEAFF
NA NA TRBJ1-1 TRBV15 TGTGCCACCAGCAGAGATCTAGCGCGGACTGAAGCTTTCTTT CATSRDLARTEAFF
NA NA TRBJ2-7 TRBV5-8 TGTGCCAGCAGCGTTCCTCAGGGGTCCCCCTACGAGCAGTACTTC CASSVPQGSPYEQYF
NA NA TRBJ1-1 TRBV28 TGTGCCACCGCCCGCTACGAAGCTTTCTTT CATARYEAFF
NA NA TRBJ2-5 TRBV4-1 TGCGCCAGCAGCCAAGATCGGGGGGCCGGGGAGACCCAGTACTTC CASSQDRGAGETQYF
TRBD2 NA TRBJ2-5 TRBV28 TGTGCCAGCAGCAATGTAGCGGGGCTCGGGGAGACCCAGTACTTC CASSNVAGLGETQYF
NA NA TRBJ2-5 TRBV30 TGTGCCTGGAGTGGACTTGGAGGGGAGACCCAGTACTTC CAWSGLGGETQYF
TRBD2 NA TRBJ2-3 TRBV27 TGTGCCAGCAGTTTATCGACCAGCGGGGGCTACACAGATACGCAGTATTTT CASSLSTSGGYTDTQYF
NA NA TRBJ2-7 TRBV6-5 TGTGCCAGCAGCTCTACAGTGAACGAGCAGTACTTC CASSSTVNEQYF
NA NA TRBJ2-7 TRBV5-6 TGTGCCAGCAGCTCAGTGGAGAGCTACGAGCAGTACTTC CASSSVESYEQYF
TRBD2 NA TRBJ2-3 TRBV19 TGTGCCAGTAGTAAATCTAGCGGGGGTATGGCAGATACGCAGTATTTT CASSKSSGGMADTQYF
NA NA TRBJ1-2 TRBV28 TGTGCCAGCAGTTCGCCCCCCGGGGGGAACTATGGCTACACCTTC CASSSPPGGNYGYTF